The 20 T cell receptor beta chains below all came from one sample that was sequenced in a study of CD8+ T cells in alopecia areata. It was cDNA, reverse transcribed from extracted RNA, that served as the sequencing template. Some clones are missing from TCRdb's copy, which holds only in-frame ones; the method was immunoSEQ multiplex PCR. The sample contains 150,000 to 200,000 clones, 50% to 75% of which appear only once. The starting material was CD4+ T cells sorted from blood, obtained at week 0. The receptor set was obtained from a human donor with alopecia areata.

The chain employs TRBV7-9 and TRBJ2-3; D unresolved. V lost 6 bases and J 8 bases, leaving 12 bases between the germline ends. The CDR3 length is 12 residues. In germline, CDR1 is SEHNR, CDR2 FQNEAQ (reference sequence). CDR3 sequence reads: CASSYDRITQYF. CDR3 coding DNA: TGTGCCAGCAGTTACGATAGGATTACGCAGTATTTT.

The J gene is TRBJ1-2, the V gene TRBV5-1, with D uncertain. The CDR3 runs to 12 residues. Germline values: CDR1 SGHRS, CDR2 YFSETQ. Trimming pared 4 bases from V and 8 bases from J, leaving 12 bases between. CDR3 residues: CASSPHSSGYTF. CDR3 in DNA: TGCGCCAGCAGCCCCCATTCGTCCGGCTACACCTTC.

This clone was recorded a few times. The chain combines TRBV18 with TRBJ2-3; no reliable D call. Germline loops: CDR1 KGHSH, CDR2 LQKENI. Trimming stripped 6 bases from V and 4 bases from J, with 8 bases between. The CDR3 has 12 amino acids. For the CDR3, the DNA is TGTGCCAGCTCGGCCCAACCAGATACGCAGTATTTT. Translated, it gives CASSAQPDTQYF.

The chain joins TRBV29-1 to TRBJ1-2; weak D call: TRBD1 (5 bases). Germline V gives CDR1 SQVTM, CDR2 ANQGSEA. V was pared by 2 bases and J by 0 bases, with 16 bases between. The CDR3 extends over 16 amino acids. CDR3 sequence (DNA): TGCAGCGTTGAAAATCTTCTAGGGACTACTAACTATGGCTACACCTTC. Amino acid sequence: CSVENLLGTTNYGYTF.

The chain joins TRBV9 to TRBJ1-1, with TRBD1 as a possible D gene (5 bases). The germline gives CDR1 SGDLS, CDR2 YYNGEE. V was cut by 4 bases and J by 1 base, with 11 bases left in between. This CDR3 has 14 residues. The CDR3 reads CASSKTAQNTEAFF. CDR3 nucleotide sequence: TGTGCCAGCAGCAAGACAGCACAGAACACTGAAGCTTTCTTT.

The rearrangement links TRBV30 to TRBJ2-3, with D perhaps TRBD1 or TRBD2 (5 bases each). Germline V gives CDR1 GTSNPN, CDR2 SVGIG (reference sequence). CDR3 size: 13 residues. With 5 bases removed from V and 2 bases from J, the gap between germline ends came to 11 bases. CDR3 amino acids: CAWGMGVTDTQYF. The CDR3, as DNA: TGTGCCTGGGGAATGGGGGTCACAGATACGCAGTATTTT.

The J gene is TRBJ2-1, the V gene TRBV7-9; tentatively, D is TRBD1 (6 bases). Germline V gives CDR1 SEHNR, CDR2 FQNEAQ (reference sequence). Trimming took off 0 bases at V and 3 bases at J, with 6 bases between the two ends. The CDR3 has 14 amino acids. The CDR3 spells CASSLAQGYNEQFF. As DNA, the CDR3 is TGTGCCAGCAGCTTAGCACAGGGCTACAATGAGCAGTTCTTC.

The V call is TRBV23-1, the J call TRBJ1-1; D uncertain. TRBV23-1 is marked as an open reading frame, function uncertain. The length of the CDR3 is 15 residues. Trimming took off 6 bases at V and 3 bases at J, with 17 bases between the two ends. CDR3 region: CASSPWRDEDTEAFF. In nucleotides, the CDR3 is TGCGCCAGCAGCCCGTGGAGGGATGAGGACACTGAAGCTTTCTTT.

This clone was seen a few times. The chain couples TRBV10-3 to TRBJ1-1; 11 positions agree with TRBD1. Trimming removed 10 bases from V and 0 bases from J; junction bases left unmatched: 16. Germline values: CDR1 ENHRY, CDR2 SYGVKD. This CDR3 has 18 amino acids. CDR3 amino acids: CATTGSGTGGTMNTEAFF. For the CDR3, the DNA is TGTGCCACCACGGGCTCCGGGACAGGGGGAACCATGAACACTGAAGCTTTCTTT.

This clone was seen only once. J is TRBJ1-2 and V is TRBV2; 8 nucleotides match TRBD1. Germline V gives CDR1 SNHLY, CDR2 FYNNEI. CDR3 length: 16 amino acids. The V gene end was trimmed by 5 bases and the J gene end by 4 bases; junction bases not matched to a gene: 12. The CDR3 protein is CASSSQGALVSYGYTF. The CDR3 nucleotides read TGTGCCAGCAGTTCCCAGGGGGCCCTAGTGAGCTATGGCTACACCTTC.

This rearrangement joins TRBV4-2 to TRBJ2-3, with D uncertain. The CDR3 runs 12 residues. V was shortened by 4 bases and J by 5 bases, with 7 bases between the two germline ends. Germline CDR1 reads LGHNA; CDR2 reads YNFKEQ. The CDR3, as DNA: TGTGCCAGCAGCCTGGTGTTAGATACGCAGTATTTT. It encodes CASSLVLDTQYF.

The J gene is TRBJ2-5, the V gene TRBV4-2; 9 bases line up with TRBD2. The trim removed 0 bases at V and 5 bases at J, leaving 4 bases unmatched. CDR3 length: 15 amino acids. CDR1 and CDR2 (germline): LGHNA, YNFKEQ. CDR3 protein: CASSQDGGGAETQYF. CDR3 bases: TGTGCCAGCAGCCAAGATGGCGGGGGGGCGGAGACCCAGTACTTC.

The chain uses TRBV7-2 and TRBJ1-6; D is possibly TRBD1 (5 bases). Germline V gene data show CDR1 as SGHTA and CDR2 as FQGNSA. The V and J ends lost 5 bases and 7 bases respectively, with 15 bases between them. This CDR3 has 15 residues. The CDR3 protein is CASSAIGHTNSPLHF. In DNA, the CDR3 is TGTGCCAGCAGCGCAATAGGACACACGAATTCACCCCTCCACTTT. Full variable domain (remainder filled in from reference TRBV7-2 and TRBJ1-6): GAGVSQSPSNKVTEKGKDVELRCDPISGHTALYWYRQSLGQGLEFLIYFQGNSAPDKSGLPSDRFSAERTGGSVSTLTIQRTQQEDSAVYLCASSAIGHTNSPLHFGNGTRLTVT.

The gene calls are TRBV7-7 and TRBJ2-3; the D gene is possibly TRBD1 (5 bases). The CDR3 loop spans 14 amino acids. V lost 3 bases and J 1 base, leaving 8 bases between the germline ends. Per the germline V gene, CDR1 is SSHAT and CDR2 is FNYEAQ (reference sequence). The CDR3 sequence is CASSLAGRTDTQYF. Written as DNA, the CDR3 is TGTGCCAGCAGCTTGGCAGGGCGCACAGATACGCAGTATTTT.

V is TRBV18 and J is TRBJ2-4, with D unresolved. The CDR3 consists of 14 residues. V lost 3 bases and J 7 bases, leaving 13 bases between the germline ends. CDR1 and CDR2 (germline): KGHSH, LQKENI. The CDR3 here is CASSPKAYGNIQYF. The CDR3 DNA reads as TGTGCCAGCTCACCCAAGGCTTACGGCAACATTCAGTACTTC.

This clone was observed a handful of times. The chain joins TRBV6-6 to TRBJ2-4; no definite D call. The V gene lost 4 bases and the J gene lost 7 bases, with 11 bases spanning the gap. This CDR3 comprises 13 residues. Germline V gene sequence: CDR1 MNHNY, CDR2 SVGAGI (reference sequence). The DNA of the CDR3 is TGTGCCAGCAGTTCCAGATTTTTGAACATTCAGTACTTC. It translates to CASSSRFLNIQYF.

Comment on this clone: A much larger clone sits a single nucleotide away, making a read error possible. The rearrangement links TRBV6-6 to TRBJ2-5; D uncertain. This CDR3 contains 12 residues. V lost 0 bases, J lost 5 bases, and 4 bases lay in between. CDR1 and CDR2 (germline): MNHNY, SVGAGI (reference sequence). The CDR3 coding sequence is TGTGCCAGCAGTTACTCCCAGGAGACCCAGTACTTC. It codes for CASSYSQETQYF.

This clone was counted between two and nine times. This chain joins TRBV10-3 and TRBJ2-5; 14 bases align to TRBD2. V lost 3 bases, J lost 2 bases, and 2 bases stayed unmatched. This CDR3 spans 16 amino acids. Germline V gives CDR1 ENHRY, CDR2 SYGVKD. The CDR3 region is CAISEGLAGGQETQYF. The CDR3 nucleotides read TGTGCCATCAGTGAAGGACTAGCGGGGGGACAAGAGACCCAGTACTTC.

This chain links TRBV6-1 with TRBJ2-6; D is uncertain. Per germline, CDR1 MNHNS and CDR2 SASEGT. This CDR3 region has 17 residues. V was pared by 4 bases and J by 1 base, with 14 bases between. The CDR3 protein is CASSGLPGVSGANVLTF. The CDR3 bases are TGTGCCAGCAGTGGGCTGCCGGGCGTATCTGGGGCCAACGTCCTGACTTTC.

The rearrangement joins TRBV7-3 to TRBJ1-1; D is undetermined. The CDR3 is 13 residues long. Germline lookup yields CDR1 SGHTA and CDR2 FQGTGA. Trimming cost V 2 bases and J 1 base, with 5 bases left between them. The CDR3 reads CASSLEGNTEAFF. The CDR3 DNA reads TGTGCCAGCAGCTTAGAAGGGAACACTGAAGCTTTCTTT.